A single sample gave rise to the 15 T cell receptor beta chains below, sequenced in a study of response to subunit inactivated influenza vaccine. One entry per CDR3 protein results from TCRdb running MiXCR on the RT-PCR reads. Here the sample spans approximately 500,000 distinct CDR3 sequences, 13% to 15% being singletons. This sample comprised PBMCs from blood, obtained 12 days after vaccination. The receptor set was obtained from a man aged 50 to 60 who received an inactivated influenza vaccine.

The J gene is TRBJ2-1, the V gene TRBV24-1; possible D gene TRBD1, 6 bases. V lost 9 bases and J lost 0, with 14 bases in between. The germline V gene has CDR1 KGHDR and CDR2 SFDVKD. The CDR3 is 15 amino acids. The CDR3 DNA reads as TGTGCCACCCAGGGGCAAGCAAGCTCCTACAATGAGCAGTTCTTC. Amino acids: CATQGQASSYNEQFF.

This clonotype was observed a few times. The chain joins TRBV5-6 to TRBJ2-3; maybe TRBD2 (6 bases). Germline V gene lookup returns CDR1 SGHDT and CDR2 YYEEEE. CDR3 length: 15 residues. Trimming left V 5 bases short and J 4 bases short, with 17 bases between. CDR3 sequence: CASRKYGGNPDTQYF. The CDR3 DNA reads as TGTGCCAGCAGAAAATATGGAGGGAACCCAGATACGCAGTATTTT.

This clonotype was seen a few times. This chain links TRBV12-3 or TRBV12-4 with TRBJ2-3; 11 bases map to TRBD2. V shed 7 bases and J 4 bases; nucleotides not matched to a gene: 16. The CDR3 is made up of 18 amino acids. The CDR3 bases are TGTGCCAGCAAAATCGCTAGCGGGGGGACCCCGTACGCAGATACGCAGTATTTT. Its translation is CASKIASGGTPYADTQYF.

There are a few counts of this clonotype. The rearrangement uses TRBV20-1 and TRBJ2-5; TRBD2 matches 10 bases. Trimming removed 5 bases from V and 5 bases from J; junction bases left unmatched: 11. Germline V gives CDR1 DFQATT, CDR2 SNEGSKA (reference sequence). The CDR3 is made up of 15 amino acids. Written as DNA, the CDR3 is TGCAGTGCTCCCCACTCGACTAGCGGGCGGGAGACCCAGTACTTC. Protein sequence: CSAPHSTSGRETQYF.

The gene calls are TRBV7-6 and TRBJ2-5, with D uncertain. The CDR3 contains 13 residues. The germline CDR1 and CDR2 sequences are SGHVS and FNYEAQ. V gave up 3 bases and J gave up 3 bases, with 8 bases separating them. CDR3 sequence: CASSLYGKETQYF. DNA for the CDR3: TGTGCCAGCAGCTTGTATGGCAAAGAGACCCAGTACTTC.

The chain recombines TRBV25-1 with TRBJ2-5; D not certain. Germline V gene sequence: CDR1 MGHDK, CDR2 SYGVNS. This CDR3 contains 14 residues. Trimming shortened V by 1 base and J by 5 bases, and 11 bases separated the two germline ends. The CDR3 sequence is CASSESVVGETQYF. The CDR3 bases are TGTGCCAGCAGTGAATCTGTAGTAGGGGAGACCCAGTACTTC.

The sample holds a few counts of this clonotype. The chain has TRBV6-2 or TRBV6-3 and TRBJ2-1, with TRBD1 matching over 7 bases. The germline V gene encodes CDR1 MNHEY and CDR2 SVGEGT. The V gene end was trimmed by 7 bases and the J gene end by 12 bases; junction bases not matched to a gene: 9. The CDR3 spans 12 residues. Written as DNA, the CDR3 is TGTGCCAGCAACCTAGCAGGGGGATGGCAGTTCTTC. It codes for CASNLAGGWQFF.

This clonotype was counted between two and nine times. This chain connects TRBV7-7 to TRBJ2-3; 12 nucleotides agree with TRBD2. CDR3 size: 16 residues. Unmatched junction bases numbered 6, after V lost 5 bases and J lost 3 bases. Germline V CDR1 and CDR2: SSHAT, FNYEAQ (reference sequence). The CDR3 region has the DNA TGTGCCAGCAGCCCGACTAGCGGGAGTATAACAGATACGCAGTATTTT. Its translation is CASSPTSGSITDTQYF.

This clonotype was observed at least ten times. V is TRBV5-6 and J is TRBJ2-7, with D perhaps TRBD1 (7 bases). The CDR3 is 15 residues long. The germline gives CDR1 SGHDT, CDR2 YYEEEE. The V end was cut by 0 bases, the J end by 4 bases, with 14 bases between. For the CDR3, the DNA is TGTGCCAGCAGCTTGGACAGGGGAGGTCGGTACGAGCAGTACTTC. Translation: CASSLDRGGRYEQYF. Looking up the rest from reference TRBV5-6 and TRBJ2-7 gives the full variable domain: DAGVTQSPTHLIKTRGQQVTLRCSPKSGHDTVSWYQQALGQGPQFIFQYYEEEERQRGNFPDRFSGHQFPNYSSELNVNALLLGDSALYLCASSLDRGGRYEQYFGPGTRLTVT.

This clonotype was seen more than once but under ten times. The chain has TRBV27 and TRBJ2-2; D gene unclear. The CDR3 is 13 residues long. From germline, CDR1 is MNHEY and CDR2 SMNVEV (reference sequence). Trimming took 7 bases from V and 2 from J, leaving 8 bases between them. The CDR3 nucleotides read TGTGCCAGCAAGGAGTTTAACACCGGGGAGCTGTTTTTT. Amino acid sequence: CASKEFNTGELFF.

This clonotype was detected many times. The CDR3 DNA sequence: TGTGCCAGCTCACCACCGATTTCCGAGCGGGAGGAAGGGGAGCAGTTCTTC. Protein sequence: CASSPPISEREEGEQFF. This chain uses TRBV18 with TRBJ2-1; the match to TRBD2 covers 9 bases. Per the germline V gene, CDR1 is KGHSH and CDR2 is LQKENI. V shed 0 bases and J 10 bases; nucleotides not matched to a gene: 13. The CDR3 length is 17 residues.

The sample holds many counts of this clonotype. J is TRBJ2-1 and V is TRBV4-2, with 8 bases aligning to TRBD2. Germline V gene lookup returns CDR1 LGHNA and CDR2 YNFKEQ. The CDR3 contains 16 residues. J gave up 6 bases and V 1 base, and 8 bases lay outside the gene matches. CDR3 nucleotides: TGTGCCAGCAGCCAAGTCCTTGGACTAGCTATCAATGAGCAGTTCTTC. It specifies CASSQVLGLAINEQFF.

This clonotype was found a few times. This chain connects TRBV5-1 to TRBJ2-3; D is undetermined. Germline V CDR1 and CDR2: SGHRS, YFSETQ. The length of the CDR3 is 15 residues. Trimming took 4 bases from V and 2 from J, leaving 14 bases between them. CDR3 bases: TGCGCCAGCAGCGTAGCAGCGACCGTCACAGATACGCAGTATTTT. Its protein product is CASSVAATVTDTQYF.

This sequence joins TRBV7-8 and TRBJ2-7, with D perhaps matching TRBD2 (5 bases). The germline V and J ends were trimmed by 6 bases and 4 bases, with 13 bases remaining between them. Germline V CDR1 and CDR2: SGHVS, FQNEAQ. This CDR3 is 13 amino acids long. CDR3: CASSYDRGYEQYF. The CDR3 region has the DNA TGTGCCAGCAGTTACGACCGGGGATACGAGCAGTACTTC.

The V and J genes are TRBV27 and TRBJ2-3, with no clear D. The CDR3 has 16 residues. Germline V gene sequence: CDR1 MNHEY, CDR2 SMNVEV (reference sequence). With 4 bases removed from V and 0 bases from J, the gap between germline ends came to 14 bases. The CDR3: CASSSIAEMSTDTQYF. DNA for the CDR3: TGTGCCAGCAGTTCCATTGCGGAAATGAGCACAGATACGCAGTATTTT.